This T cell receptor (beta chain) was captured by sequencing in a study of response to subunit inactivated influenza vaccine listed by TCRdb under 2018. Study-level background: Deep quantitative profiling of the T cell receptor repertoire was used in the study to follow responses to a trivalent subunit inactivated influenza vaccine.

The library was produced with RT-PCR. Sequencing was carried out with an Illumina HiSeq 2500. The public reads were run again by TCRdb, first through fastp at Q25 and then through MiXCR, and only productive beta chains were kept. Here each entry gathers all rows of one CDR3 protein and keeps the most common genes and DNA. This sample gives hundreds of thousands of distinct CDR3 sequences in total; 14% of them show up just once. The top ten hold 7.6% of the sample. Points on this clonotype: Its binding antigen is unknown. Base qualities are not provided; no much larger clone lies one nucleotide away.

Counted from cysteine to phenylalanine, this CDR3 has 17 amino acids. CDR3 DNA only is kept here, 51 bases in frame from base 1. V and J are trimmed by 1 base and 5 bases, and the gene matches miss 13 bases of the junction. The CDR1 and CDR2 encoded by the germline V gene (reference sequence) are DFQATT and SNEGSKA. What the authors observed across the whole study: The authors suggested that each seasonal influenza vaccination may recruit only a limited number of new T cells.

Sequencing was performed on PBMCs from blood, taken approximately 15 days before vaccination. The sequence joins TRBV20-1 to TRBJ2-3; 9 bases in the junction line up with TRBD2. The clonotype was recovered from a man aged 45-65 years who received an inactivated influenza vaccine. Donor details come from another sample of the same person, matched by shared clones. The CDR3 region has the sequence CSARGPFRAGGLDTQYF. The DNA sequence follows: TGCAGTGCTAGAGGCCCCTTTCGAGCGGGAGGATTAGATACGCAGTATTTT.